Listed here are 26 T cell receptor beta chains from one sample, sequenced in a study of cytomegalovirus exposure and HLA in healthy donors. This PCR relied on a set of 60 Vbeta primers and 13 Jbeta primers. Clones were read by immunoSEQ multiplex PCR, and TCRdb kept only the in-frame ones, dropping some. The repertoire holds 150,000 to 200,000 clones, about 85% seen once, with approximately 6.8% in the top ten. The source material was PBMCs. These receptors were taken from a male donor in good health and CMV-seropositive.

A note on this clone: Mismatch with germline at one junction end may stem from a read error. The chain combines TRBV7-9 with TRBJ2-7, with D maybe TRBD2 (5 bases). The CDR3 consists of 15 residues. Germline-derived CDR1 and CDR2 are SEHNR and FQNEAQ (reference sequence). In nucleotides, the CDR3 is TGTTCCAGCAGCTTCGTTCAAACTAGACCCTACGAGCAGTACTTC. Translated, it gives CSSSFVQTRPYEQYF.

The chain employs TRBV4-2 and TRBJ1-3; TRBD1 might be the D (6 bases). The CDR3 is 18 amino acids. V lost 0 bases to trimming and J lost 1 base, with 16 bases between them. The germline CDR1 and CDR2 sequences are LGHNA and YNFKEQ. CDR3: CASSQDGGGRGSGNTIYF. CDR3 nucleotide sequence: TGTGCCAGCAGCCAAGATGGGGGGGGGCGCGGGTCTGGAAACACCATATATTTT.

This clone was counted between two and nine times. The V gene is TRBV7-2, the J gene TRBJ2-3, with D maybe TRBD2 (5 bases). Germline assignment: CDR1 SGHTA and CDR2 FQGNSA. This CDR3 contains 12 residues. V was clipped by 5 bases and J by 6 bases, with 9 bases between them. The CDR3 spells CASSRRGDTQYF. CDR3 DNA sequence: TGTGCCAGCAGCCGACGCGGGGATACGCAGTATTTT.

This chain joins TRBV19 and TRBJ2-1; D remains unclear. Germline lookup yields CDR1 LNHDA and CDR2 SQIVND (reference sequence). The ends were cut back, 3 bases at V and 0 bases at J, with 6 bases in the middle. The CDR3 spans 14 residues. The CDR3 loop is CASSIGPSYNEQFF. The CDR3, as DNA: TGTGCCAGTAGTATCGGTCCCTCCTACAATGAGCAGTTCTTC. Full variable domain (outside the CDR3, taken from reference TRBV19 and TRBJ2-1): DGGITQSPKYLFRKEGQNVTLSCEQNLNHDAMYWYRQDPGQGLRLIYYSQIVNDFQKGDIAEGYSVSREKKESFPLTVTSAQKNPTAFYLCASSIGPSYNEQFFGPGTRLTVL.

The V and J genes are TRBV30 and TRBJ1-6, with TRBD1 identical over 8 bases. Germline lookup yields CDR1 GTSNPN and CDR2 SVGIG (reference sequence). The CDR3 has 18 amino acids. V trimming: 2 bases; J trimming: 0 bases; junction bases outside the gene matches: 9. The CDR3 loop reads CAWSQTWDRSSYNSPLHF. The DNA of the CDR3 is TGTGCCTGGAGTCAAACATGGGACAGGAGCTCCTATAATTCACCCCTCCACTTT.

The chain is built from TRBV5-1 and TRBJ2-7; possibly TRBD2 for D (5 bases). The V gene lost 0 bases and the J gene lost 3 bases, with 10 bases spanning the gap. The germline V gene encodes CDR1 SGHRS and CDR2 YFSETQ. The CDR3 is made up of 14 amino acids. CDR3 residues: CASSLEGGFYEQYF. As DNA, the CDR3 is TGCGCCAGCAGCTTGGAGGGCGGGTTCTACGAGCAGTACTTC.

This sequence joins TRBV4-1 and TRBJ1-3; 7 bases line up with TRBD1. This CDR3 contains 17 residues. CDR1 is MGHRA, CDR2 YSYEKL, per germline. J gave up 2 bases and V 4 bases, and 11 bases lay outside the gene matches. The CDR3 here is CASSRERQGVTGNTIYF. The CDR3 DNA follows: TGCGCCAGCAGCCGAGAGCGCCAGGGGGTCACTGGAAACACCATATATTTT.

This clone was picked up one time. The chain joins TRBV7-9 to TRBJ2-7, with TRBD2 as a possible D gene (5 bases). Deletions cut 5 bases from V and 6 bases from J, with 14 bases between. The CDR3 has 13 residues. Germline loops: CDR1 SEHNR, CDR2 FQNEAQ (reference sequence). The CDR3 reads CASSPAAEGEQYF. The CDR3 nucleotides read TGTGCCAGCAGCCCAGCGGCTGAGGGCGAGCAGTACTTC.

This chain joins TRBV5-5 and TRBJ1-4; TRBD1 agrees at 10 bases. The germline V gene encodes CDR1 SGHKS and CDR2 YYEKEE (reference sequence). The CDR3 covers 18 residues. Losses at the gene ends were 3 bases for V and 2 bases for J; bases not matched to a gene: 10. CDR3 sequence: CASSSGQGVRPTNEKLFF. DNA of the CDR3: TGTGCCAGCAGCTCCGGACAGGGGGTGAGACCGACTAATGAAAAACTGTTTTTT.

The V gene is TRBV5-1, the J gene TRBJ2-1, with a possible D match to TRBD2 (5 bases). This CDR3 contains 17 residues. V was pared by 0 bases and J by 8 bases, with 21 bases between. Germline CDR1 SGHRS, CDR2 YFSETQ. The CDR3 DNA sequence: TGCGCCAGCAGCTTGGCCAGAAGCGGACCTGTTTTGGATGAGCAGTTCTTC. Amino acids: CASSLARSGPVLDEQFF.

The V gene is TRBV5-6, the J gene TRBJ1-1, with D perhaps TRBD1 (5 bases). The CDR3 has 13 amino acids. Trimming removed 4 bases from V and 1 base from J, with 8 bases in between. Looked up from germline, CDR1 is SGHDT and CDR2 is YYEEEE. CDR3 DNA: TGTGCCAGCAGCGGGGGGGGGAACACTGAAGCTTTCTTT. Translated, it gives CASSGGGNTEAFF.

This clone was detected once. The chain is built from TRBV6-5 and TRBJ1-2; no clear D. The CDR3 covers 15 residues. V was shortened by 2 bases and J by 8 bases, with 18 bases between the two germline ends. CDR1 and CDR2 (germline): MNHEY, SVGAGI. CDR3 protein: CASSYVITPSGGYTF. The CDR3 DNA is TGTGCCAGCAGTTACGTCATCACACCCTCGGGAGGCTACACCTTC.

The chain recombines TRBV11-2 with TRBJ1-2, with TRBD1 matching over 7 bases. Germline lookup yields CDR1 SGHAT and CDR2 FQNNGV. V lost 5 bases to trimming and J lost 4 bases; unmatched junction nucleotides: 10. This CDR3 has 15 amino acids. The CDR3 sequence: CASSPNRGELYGYTF. The CDR3 nucleotides read TGTGCCAGCAGCCCGAACAGGGGCGAACTCTATGGCTACACCTTC.

V usage is TRBV27 and J usage is TRBJ1-1; D may be TRBD1 (6 bases). This CDR3 has 13 amino acids. Per the germline V gene, CDR1 is MNHEY and CDR2 is SMNVEV (reference sequence). V dropped 10 bases and J dropped 1 base, with 13 bases sitting between them. CDR3 sequence: CATFGQTNTEAFF. The DNA for the CDR3 is TGTGCCACCTTCGGACAGACGAACACTGAAGCTTTCTTT.

CDR3 coding DNA: TGTGCCAGCAGTGAAGCGCAGGGGGGAGGTAGAACTAATGAAAAACTGTTTTTT. Translating it yields CASSEAQGGGRTNEKLFF. The chain links TRBV2 to TRBJ1-4, with 7 bases fitting TRBD1. The trim removed 0 bases at V and 1 base at J, leaving 8 bases unmatched. CDR3 length equals 18 residues. From germline, CDR1 is SNHLY and CDR2 FYNNEI.

The V and J genes are TRBV28 and TRBJ2-1; TRBD2 matches 7 bases. This CDR3 contains 15 residues. CDR1 is MDHEN, CDR2 SYDVKM, per germline. J gave up 8 bases and V 6 bases, and 13 bases lay outside the gene matches. The CDR3 reads CASSEAPSGRDEQFF. The CDR3 DNA reads as TGTGCCAGCAGCGAAGCCCCTAGCGGCAGAGATGAGCAGTTCTTC.

The chain combines TRBV7-2 with TRBJ2-7; D not certain. Trimming pared 1 base from V and 7 bases from J, leaving 5 bases between. The CDR3 is made up of 11 amino acids. CDR1 is SGHTA and CDR2 is FQGNSA in the germline V gene. For the CDR3, the DNA is TGTGCCAGCAGCTTAGGTCAGGAGCAGTACTTC. This sequence encodes CASSLGQEQYF.

For this clone: A read error may account for a junction end that differs from germline. The gene calls are TRBV30 and TRBJ1-2; 9 bases align to TRBD1. CDR1 and CDR2 from the germline V gene are GTSNPN and SVGIG (reference sequence). The CDR3 extends over 14 amino acids. CDR3 loop: CAWSGQSSGTGKGF. In nucleotides, the CDR3 is TGTGCCTGGAGTGGACAGAGTTCCGGGACAGGGAAAGGGTTC.

This sequence joins TRBV2 and TRBJ2-7; 8 bases align to TRBD1. V gave up 6 bases and J gave up 2 bases; unmatched junction bases: 3. The CDR3 has 13 residues. Per germline, CDR1 SNHLY and CDR2 FYNNEI. The CDR3 protein is CASSQDRAYEQYF. The CDR3 nucleotides are TGTGCCAGCAGCCAGGACAGGGCCTACGAGCAGTACTTC.

The gene calls are TRBV5-6 and TRBJ2-5, with 7 nucleotides matching TRBD1. The end of the DNA aligns better with TRBJ2-7, so the J call may be wrong. CDR1 is SGHDT, CDR2 YYEEEE, per germline. The CDR3 runs 13 residues. The CDR3 sequence: CASSFRGSYEQYF. The CDR3 bases are TGTGCCAGCAGCTTCAGGGGGTCCTACGAGCAGTACTTC.

This sequence joins TRBV27 and TRBJ2-7; 10 bases align to TRBD1. The CDR3 covers 14 residues. Germline values: CDR1 MNHEY, CDR2 SMNVEV (reference sequence). Trimming took 6 bases from V and 3 from J; bases not matched to a gene: 5. CDR3 protein: CASRTGQGFYEQYF. The CDR3 bases are TGTGCCAGCAGGACGGGACAGGGGTTCTACGAGCAGTACTTC.

The chain carries TRBV15 and TRBJ2-3, with TRBD2 as a possible D gene (6 bases). Trimming took 0 bases from V and 6 from J, leaving 13 bases between them. CDR1 and CDR2 from the germline V gene are LNHNV and YYDKDF (reference sequence). CDR3 length: 15 amino acids. This chain's CDR3 is CATSRERTTSDTQYF. CDR3 bases: TGTGCCACCAGCAGAGAGCGGACTACCTCGGATACGCAGTATTTT.

The gene calls are TRBV5-1 and TRBJ2-7; D perhaps matches TRBD1 (6 bases). The DNA end lines up better with TRBJ2-5; the J call may be wrong. The CDR3 covers 15 residues. Germline assignment: CDR1 SGHRS and CDR2 YFSETQ. CDR3: CASSLARRGGETQYF. The CDR3 DNA sequence: TGCGCCAGCAGCTTGGCCCGTAGAGGGGGAGAGACCCAGTACTTC.

The table lists this clone with a count of one. The chain couples TRBV27 to TRBJ2-5; 9 nucleotides line up with TRBD2. CDR1 MNHEY and CDR2 SMNVEV come from the germline V gene (reference sequence). The CDR3 is 14 residues long. The V gene end was trimmed by 8 bases and the J gene end by 0 bases; junction bases not matched to a gene: 4. The CDR3 loop reads CASRLAGYQETQYF. CDR3 coding DNA: TGTGCCAGCCGGCTAGCGGGGTACCAAGAGACCCAGTACTTC.

The chain carries TRBV30 and TRBJ1-5, with D maybe TRBD1 (5 bases). The V end lost 4 bases, the J end lost 9 bases, and 16 bases lay between the germline ends. The CDR3 length is 13 residues. Per germline, CDR1 GTSNPN and CDR2 SVGIG (reference sequence). The CDR3 loop is CAWNPGETLPQHF. The CDR3 DNA follows: TGTGCCTGGAATCCGGGGGAAACCCTGCCCCAGCATTTT.

The chain combines TRBV11-2 with TRBJ2-1; tentatively, D is TRBD2 (5 bases). The CDR3 contains 14 residues. Trimming took 9 bases from V and 2 from J, leaving 14 bases between them. Germline assignment: CDR1 SGHAT and CDR2 FQNNGV. Here the CDR3 reads CASGVSGTYNEQFF. As DNA, the CDR3 is TGTGCCAGTGGGGTGAGCGGAACCTACAATGAGCAGTTCTTC. Supplemented by reference TRBV11-2 and TRBJ2-1, the full variable domain reads EAGVAQSPRYKIIEKRQSVAFWCNPISGHATLYWYQQILGQGPKLLIQFQNNGVVDDSQLPKDRFSAERLKGVDSTLKIQPAKLEDSAVYLCASGVSGTYNEQFFGPGTRLTVL.